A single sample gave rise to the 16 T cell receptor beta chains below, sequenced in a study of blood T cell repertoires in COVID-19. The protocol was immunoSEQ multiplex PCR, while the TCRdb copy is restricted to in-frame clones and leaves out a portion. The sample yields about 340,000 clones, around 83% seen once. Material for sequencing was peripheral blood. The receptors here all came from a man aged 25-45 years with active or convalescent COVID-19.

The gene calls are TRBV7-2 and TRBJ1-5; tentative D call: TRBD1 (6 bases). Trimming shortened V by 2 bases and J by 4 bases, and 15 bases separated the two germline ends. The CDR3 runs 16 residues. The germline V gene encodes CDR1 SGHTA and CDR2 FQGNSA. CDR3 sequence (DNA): TGTGCCAGCAGCTTAAACAACAGGGCCCTGAATCAGCCCCAGCATTTT. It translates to CASSLNNRALNQPQHF.

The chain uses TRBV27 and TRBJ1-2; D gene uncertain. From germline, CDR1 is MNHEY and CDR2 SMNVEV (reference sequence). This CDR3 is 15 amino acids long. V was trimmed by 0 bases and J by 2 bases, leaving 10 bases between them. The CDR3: CASSLSAGFNYGYTF. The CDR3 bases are TGTGCCAGCAGTTTATCGGCAGGATTCAACTATGGCTACACCTTC.

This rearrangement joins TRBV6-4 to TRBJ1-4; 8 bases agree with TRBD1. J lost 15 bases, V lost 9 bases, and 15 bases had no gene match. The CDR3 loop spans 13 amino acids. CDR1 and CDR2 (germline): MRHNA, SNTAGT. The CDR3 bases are TGTGCCAGTGGCCGGGACAGGCGAAGTTGTGTGTTTTTT. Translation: CASGRDRRSCVFF.

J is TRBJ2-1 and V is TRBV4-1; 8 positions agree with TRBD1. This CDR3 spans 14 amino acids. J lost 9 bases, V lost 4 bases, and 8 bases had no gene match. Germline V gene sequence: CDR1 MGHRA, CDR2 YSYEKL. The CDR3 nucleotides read TGCGCCAGCAGCCGCATGGGGACAGGAGGTGAGCAGTTCTTC. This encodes CASSRMGTGGEQFF.

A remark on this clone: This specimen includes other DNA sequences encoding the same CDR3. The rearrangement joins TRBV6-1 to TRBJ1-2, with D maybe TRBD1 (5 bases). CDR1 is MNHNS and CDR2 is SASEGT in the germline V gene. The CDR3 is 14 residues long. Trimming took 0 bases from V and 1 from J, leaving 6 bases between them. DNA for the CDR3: TGTGCCAGCAGTGAAGCTAGGGGTAACTATGGCTACACCTTC. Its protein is CASSEARGNYGYTF.

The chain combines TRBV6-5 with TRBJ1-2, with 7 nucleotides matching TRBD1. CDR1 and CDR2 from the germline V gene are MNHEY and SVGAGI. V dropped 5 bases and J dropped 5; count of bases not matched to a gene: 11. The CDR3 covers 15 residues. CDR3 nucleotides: TGTGCCAGCAGTCCCCGACAGGGAACGGGGTATGGCTACACCTTC. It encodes CASSPRQGTGYGYTF.

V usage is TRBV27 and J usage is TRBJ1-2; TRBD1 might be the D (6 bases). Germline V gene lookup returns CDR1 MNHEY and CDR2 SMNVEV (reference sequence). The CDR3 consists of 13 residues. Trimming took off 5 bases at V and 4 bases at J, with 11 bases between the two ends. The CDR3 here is CASSLGRGYGYTF. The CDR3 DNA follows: TGTGCCAGCAGTCTGGGCAGGGGCTATGGCTACACCTTC.

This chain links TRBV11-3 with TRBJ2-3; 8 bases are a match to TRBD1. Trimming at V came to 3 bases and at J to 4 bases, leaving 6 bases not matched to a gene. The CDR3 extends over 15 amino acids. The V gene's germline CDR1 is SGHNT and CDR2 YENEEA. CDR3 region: CASSFQGAASDTQYF. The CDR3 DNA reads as TGTGCCAGCAGCTTCCAGGGGGCGGCTTCAGATACGCAGTATTTT.

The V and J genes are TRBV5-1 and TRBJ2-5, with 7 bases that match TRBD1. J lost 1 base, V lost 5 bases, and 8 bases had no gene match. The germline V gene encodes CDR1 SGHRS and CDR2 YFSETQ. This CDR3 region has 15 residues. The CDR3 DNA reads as TGCGCCAGCAGGTCGGACAGGAGCCTCCAAGAGACCCAGTACTTC. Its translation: CASRSDRSLQETQYF.

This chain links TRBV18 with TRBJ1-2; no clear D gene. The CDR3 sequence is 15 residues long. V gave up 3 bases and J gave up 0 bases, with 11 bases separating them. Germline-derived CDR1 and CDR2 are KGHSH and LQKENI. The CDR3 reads CASSPGQAANYGYTF. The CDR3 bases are TGTGCCAGCTCACCTGGGCAGGCTGCTAACTATGGCTACACCTTC.

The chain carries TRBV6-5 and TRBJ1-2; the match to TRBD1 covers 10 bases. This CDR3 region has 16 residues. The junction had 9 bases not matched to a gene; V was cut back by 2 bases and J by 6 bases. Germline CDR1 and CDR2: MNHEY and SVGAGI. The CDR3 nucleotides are TGTGCCAGCAGTTACCAGACAGGGGGCGCTTGGAATGGCTACACCTTC. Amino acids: CASSYQTGGAWNGYTF.

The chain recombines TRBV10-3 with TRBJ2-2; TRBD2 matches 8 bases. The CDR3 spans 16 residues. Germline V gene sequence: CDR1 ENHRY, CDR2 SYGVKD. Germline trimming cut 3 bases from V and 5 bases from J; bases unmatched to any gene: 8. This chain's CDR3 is CAISDTAGGRTGELFF. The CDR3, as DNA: TGTGCCATCAGTGATACGGCGGGAGGACGGACCGGGGAGCTGTTTTTT.

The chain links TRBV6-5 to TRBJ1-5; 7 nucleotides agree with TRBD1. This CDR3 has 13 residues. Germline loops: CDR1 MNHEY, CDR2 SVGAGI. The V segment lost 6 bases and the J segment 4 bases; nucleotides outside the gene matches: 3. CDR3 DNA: TGTGCCAGCAGACCGACAGGGAATCAGCCCCAGCATTTT. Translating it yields CASRPTGNQPQHF.

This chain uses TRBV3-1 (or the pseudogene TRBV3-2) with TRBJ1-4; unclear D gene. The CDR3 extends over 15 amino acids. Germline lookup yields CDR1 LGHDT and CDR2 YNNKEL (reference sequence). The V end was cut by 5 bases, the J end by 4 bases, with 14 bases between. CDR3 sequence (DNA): TGTGCCAGCAGCTCAAGACCCGGGATTAATGAAAAACTGTTTTTT. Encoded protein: CASSSRPGINEKLFF.

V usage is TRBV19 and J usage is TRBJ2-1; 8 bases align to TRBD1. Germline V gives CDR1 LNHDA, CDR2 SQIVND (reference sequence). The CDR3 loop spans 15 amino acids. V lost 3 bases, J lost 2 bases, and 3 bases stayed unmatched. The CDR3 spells CASSMGTGTYNEQFF. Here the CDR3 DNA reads TGTGCCAGTAGTATGGGGACAGGTACCTACAATGAGCAGTTCTTC.

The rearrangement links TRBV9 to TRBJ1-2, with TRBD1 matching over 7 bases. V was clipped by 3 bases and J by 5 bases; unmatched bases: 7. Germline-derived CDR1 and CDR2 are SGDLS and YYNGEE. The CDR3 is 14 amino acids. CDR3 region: CASSEGGSWYGYTF. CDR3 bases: TGTGCCAGCAGCGAAGGGGGCTCCTGGTATGGCTACACCTTC.